This entry is about one TCR beta chain. The sample comes from a study of blood T cells in healthy people across ages. The CDR3 is made up of 14 amino acids. Germline V gene lookup returns CDR1 SNHLY and CDR2 FYNNEI. V dropped 8 bases and J dropped 7; count of bases not matched to a gene: 8. The use of a sample-barcoded 5' primer and a J-beta primer mix characterized a second PCR of 7 to 11 cycles. Each CDR3 protein is one row after TCRdb ran MiXCR on the 5' RACE reads. The sample consists of 750,000 to 950,000 distinct CDR3 sequences, roughly 25% of them appearing once. In addition, the sample was reused for a study of T cells of mothers and their children. That paper notes: The search for persistent microchimeric T cell clones detected none.

V is TRBV2 and J is TRBJ2-2; TRBD2 matches 9 bases. Sequenced sample: blood. This receptor was identified in a boy between 10 and 17 years old in good health. The CDR3 protein is CASDSSGGNGELFF. The CDR3 region has the DNA TGTGCCAGCGACAGTAGCGGGGGCAACGGGGAGCTGTTTTTT. Full variable domain (remainder filled in from reference TRBV2 and TRBJ2-2): EPEVTQTPSHQVTQMGQEVILRCVPISNHLYFYWYRQILGQKVEFLVSFYNNEISEKSEIFDDQFSVERPDGSNFTLKIRSTKLEDSAMYFCASDSSGGNGELFFGEGSRLTVL.